The clone carrying this T cell receptor (beta chain) was counted many times. No antigen is known for it. The sample belongs to a study of T cell repertoires in cytomegalovirus infection. Study information: TCR beta signatures that were public indicated CMV infection and matching HLA type. Findings and limits, study-wide: It was HLA-C-restricted CMV-specific TCR beta clonotypes that dominated the response ex vivo. Summed frequency of public TCR beta families distinguished CMV carriers with the relevant HLA.

TCRdb re-derived calls from the reads in MiXCR, one entry per CDR3 protein. The table includes around 440,000 distinct CDR3 sequences, about 11% detected once. The V gene's germline CDR1 is SGHAT and CDR2 FQNNGV. There are 14 residues in the CDR3. V was pared by 4 bases and J by 1 base, with 10 bases between. The rearrangement joins TRBV11-2 to TRBJ2-5; unclear D gene. The receptor's source is a human donor in good health (CMV status not recorded). Some clones in this sample may be carry-over from other donors' samples. Sample: PBMCs. The CDR3 here is CASSSYGTQETQYF. The CDR3 DNA follows: TGTGCCAGCAGCTCCTACGGAACCCAAGAGACCCAGTACTTC.